This T cell receptor beta chain was captured in a study of blood T cells in healthy people across ages. Researchers collected around 11 milliliters of peripheral blood from every single donor. The CDR3 spans 16 residues. CDR1 is MGHRA and CDR2 is YSYEKL in the germline V gene. The ends were cut back, 1 base at V and 6 bases at J, with 16 bases in the middle. A remark on this clonotype: Its cognate antigen is unknown.

Next came a second PCR, run for about 7 to 12 cycles, which used a sample-barcoded 5' primer along with a J-beta primer mix. With 12 random nucleotides, a template-switch adaptor tagged each individual cDNA molecule. The yield of each sample was at least 2.5 million CDR3-containing paired-end reads. TCRdb recomputed calls from the 5' RACE reads with MiXCR, one row per CDR3 protein. The table shows hundreds of thousands of distinct CDR3 sequences, with more than 50% occurring only once. Study-wide results and caveats: Unknown donor CMV status possibly confounded expanded clonotype changes.

The chain joins TRBV4-1 to TRBJ2-1; no firm D call. The source is a man aged 40-49 years in good health. Sequencing input: blood. The chain's CDR3 is CASSQVDLGFSNEQFF. The CDR3 region has the DNA TGCGCCAGCAGCCAAGTTGACTTAGGGTTTTCCAATGAGCAGTTCTTC.